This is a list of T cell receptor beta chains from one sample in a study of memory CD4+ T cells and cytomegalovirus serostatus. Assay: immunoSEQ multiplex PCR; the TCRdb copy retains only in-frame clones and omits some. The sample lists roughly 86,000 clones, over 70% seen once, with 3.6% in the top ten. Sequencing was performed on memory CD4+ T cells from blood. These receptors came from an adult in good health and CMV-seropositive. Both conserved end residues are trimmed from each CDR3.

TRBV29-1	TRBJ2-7	SVEGASGGYEQY
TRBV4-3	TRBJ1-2	ASSQDLTDLRYGYT
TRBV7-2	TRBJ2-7	ASSLSGIYEQY
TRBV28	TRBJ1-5	ASRQGFNQPQH
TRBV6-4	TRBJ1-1	ASRGDRTATEAF
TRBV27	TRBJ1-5	ASSLSISNQPQH
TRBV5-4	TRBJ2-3	ASSPGGPTSTDTQY
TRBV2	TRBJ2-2	ASSGGGPRGELF
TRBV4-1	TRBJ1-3	ASSQDARARDTIY
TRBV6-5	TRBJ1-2	ASSYRTGKGYGYT
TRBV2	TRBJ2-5	ASRRETGETQY
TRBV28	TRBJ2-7	ASSSPWRGQGGDEQY
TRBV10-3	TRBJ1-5	AITPGQGQPQH
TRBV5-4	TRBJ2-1	ASSFAPTGDNEQF
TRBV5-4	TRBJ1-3	ASSPGTGIGENTIY
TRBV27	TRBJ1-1	ASSPQPKDSPNTEAF
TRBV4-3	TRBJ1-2	ASSQVVGGGYT
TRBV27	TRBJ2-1	ASARGTSGINEQF
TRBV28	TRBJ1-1	ASVNPEGRAEAF
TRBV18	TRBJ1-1	ASSPTVVSGTGGGTEAF
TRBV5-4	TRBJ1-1	ASAKGIRGVNTEAF
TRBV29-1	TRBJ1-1	SVMDRDAEAF
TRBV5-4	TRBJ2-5	ASSLQPGAGETQY
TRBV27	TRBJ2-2	ASSLMKVAGVAGELF